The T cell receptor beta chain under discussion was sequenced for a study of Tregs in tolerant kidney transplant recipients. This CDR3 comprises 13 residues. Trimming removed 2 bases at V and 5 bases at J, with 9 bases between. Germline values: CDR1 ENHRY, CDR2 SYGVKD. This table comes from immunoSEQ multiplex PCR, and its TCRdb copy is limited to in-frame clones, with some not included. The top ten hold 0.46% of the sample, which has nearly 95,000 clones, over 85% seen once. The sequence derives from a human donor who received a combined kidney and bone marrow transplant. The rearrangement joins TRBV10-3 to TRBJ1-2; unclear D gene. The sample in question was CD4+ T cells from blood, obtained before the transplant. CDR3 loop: CAISERQTYGYTF. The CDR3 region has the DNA TGTGCCATCAGTGAGCGGCAGACTTATGGCTACACCTTC.